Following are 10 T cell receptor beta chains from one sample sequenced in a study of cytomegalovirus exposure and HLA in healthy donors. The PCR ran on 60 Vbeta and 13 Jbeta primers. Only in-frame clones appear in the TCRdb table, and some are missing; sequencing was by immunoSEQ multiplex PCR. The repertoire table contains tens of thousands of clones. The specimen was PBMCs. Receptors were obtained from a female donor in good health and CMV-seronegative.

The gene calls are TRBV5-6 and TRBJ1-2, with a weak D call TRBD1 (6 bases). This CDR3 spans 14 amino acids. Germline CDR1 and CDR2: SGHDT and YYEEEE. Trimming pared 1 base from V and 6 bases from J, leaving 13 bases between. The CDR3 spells CASSLTPGADGYTF. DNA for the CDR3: TGTGCCAGCAGCTTGACCCCAGGGGCGGATGGCTACACCTTC.

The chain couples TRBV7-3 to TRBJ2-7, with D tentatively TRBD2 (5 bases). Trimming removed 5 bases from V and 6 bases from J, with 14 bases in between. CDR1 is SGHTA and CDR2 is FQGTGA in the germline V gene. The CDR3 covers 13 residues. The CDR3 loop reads CASSPDGRGEQYF. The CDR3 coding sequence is TGTGCCAGCAGCCCAGACGGTCGGGGCGAGCAGTACTTC.

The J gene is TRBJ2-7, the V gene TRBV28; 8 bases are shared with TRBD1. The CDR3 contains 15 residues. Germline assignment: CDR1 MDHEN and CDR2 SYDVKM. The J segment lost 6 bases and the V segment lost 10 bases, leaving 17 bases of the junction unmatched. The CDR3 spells CATGGRGRGLSEQYF. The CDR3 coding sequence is TGTGCCACCGGTGGTAGGGGCAGGGGGCTTAGCGAGCAGTACTTC.

The CDR3 here is CASSLADRGIYGYTF. The CDR3 nucleotides read TGTGCCAGCAGCTTAGCGGACAGGGGGATTTATGGCTACACCTTC. The J gene is TRBJ1-2, the V gene TRBV7-9; TRBD1 matches at 10 bases. Germline CDR1 is SEHNR and CDR2 is FQNEAQ (reference sequence). This CDR3 spans 15 amino acids. The J segment lost 5 bases and the V segment lost 0 bases, leaving 3 bases of the junction unmatched.

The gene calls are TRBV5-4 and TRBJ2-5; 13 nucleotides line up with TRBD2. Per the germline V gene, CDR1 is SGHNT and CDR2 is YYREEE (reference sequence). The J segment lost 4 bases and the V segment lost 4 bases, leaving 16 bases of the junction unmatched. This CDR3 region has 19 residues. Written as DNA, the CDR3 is TGTGCCAGCAGCGCCATCACTAGCGGGGGGGCGACCTATGGAGAGACCCAGTACTTC. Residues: CASSAITSGGATYGETQYF. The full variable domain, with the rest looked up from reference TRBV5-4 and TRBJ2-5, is ETGVTQSPTHLIKTRGQQVTLRCSSQSGHNTVSWYQQALGQGPQFIFQYYREEENGRGNFPPRFSGLQFPNYSSELNVNALELDDSALYLCASSAITSGGATYGETQYFGPGTRLLVL.

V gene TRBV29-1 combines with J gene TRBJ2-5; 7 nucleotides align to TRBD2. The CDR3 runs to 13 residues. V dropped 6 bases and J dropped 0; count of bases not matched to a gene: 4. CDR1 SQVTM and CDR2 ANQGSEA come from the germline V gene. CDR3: CSVRLADQETQYF. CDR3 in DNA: TGCAGCGTACGGCTAGCGGACCAAGAGACCCAGTACTTC.

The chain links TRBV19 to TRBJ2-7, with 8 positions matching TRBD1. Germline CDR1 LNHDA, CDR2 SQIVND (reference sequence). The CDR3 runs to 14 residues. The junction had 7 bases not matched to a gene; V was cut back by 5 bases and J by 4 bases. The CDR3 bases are TGTGCCAGTAGTGGTGGGACAGGAGGATACGAGCAGTACTTC. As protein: CASSGGTGGYEQYF.

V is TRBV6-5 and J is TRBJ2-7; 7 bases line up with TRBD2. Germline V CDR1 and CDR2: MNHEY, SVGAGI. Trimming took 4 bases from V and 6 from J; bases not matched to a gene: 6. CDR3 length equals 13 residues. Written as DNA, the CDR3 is TGTGCCAGCAGTTCGTTGCCGGGAGGCGAGCAGTACTTC. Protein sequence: CASSSLPGGEQYF.

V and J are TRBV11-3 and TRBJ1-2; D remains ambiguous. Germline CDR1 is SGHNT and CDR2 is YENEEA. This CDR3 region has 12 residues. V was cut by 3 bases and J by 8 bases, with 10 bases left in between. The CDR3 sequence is CASSFSPGGYTF. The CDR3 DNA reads TGTGCCAGCAGCTTCTCCCCGGGGGGCTACACCTTC.

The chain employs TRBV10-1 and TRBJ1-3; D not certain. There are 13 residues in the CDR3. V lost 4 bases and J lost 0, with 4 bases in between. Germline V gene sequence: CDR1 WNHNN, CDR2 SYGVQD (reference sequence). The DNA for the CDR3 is TGCGCCAGCAGTGCTAGCTCTGGAAACACCATATATTTT. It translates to CASSASSGNTIYF.